A single sample is the source of the 28 T cell receptor beta chains below, sequenced in a study of T-cell memory formation after mild COVID-19. TCRdb reprocessed the 5' RACE reads via MiXCR and lists one record per CDR3 protein. The data contain around 200,000 distinct CDR3 sequences, under 20% of them singletons. The sequenced sample was PBMCs or a T cell subset sorted from them (not recorded which). Receptors originate from a man aged 18 to 29 who had mild COVID-19 (a few samples of this study predate the infection). Cell type and time point are not known.

This clonotype was detected a few times. This chain links TRBV5-1 with TRBJ2-2, with D tentatively TRBD1 or TRBD2 (5 bases each). Deletions cut 7 bases from V and 2 bases from J, with 9 bases between. The CDR3 sequence is 13 residues long. Germline V gives CDR1 SGHRS, CDR2 YFSETQ. The CDR3 coding sequence is TGCGCCAGCGGGGGTGTAAACACCGGGGAGCTGTTTTTT. Its protein product is CASGGVNTGELFF.

CDR3 DNA: TGTGCCAGCAGCTTGGCCTCCGGGGAAAAACTGTTTTTT. Protein product: CASSLASGEKLFF. The chain recombines TRBV5-6 with TRBJ1-4, with D uncertain. CDR1 is SGHDT and CDR2 is YYEEEE in the germline V gene. The length of the CDR3 is 13 residues. Trimming shortened V by 0 bases and J by 8 bases, and 8 bases separated the two germline ends.

The chain recombines TRBV4-3 with TRBJ2-3, with 9 bases that match TRBD2. V gave up 1 base and J gave up 2 bases; unmatched junction bases: 4. The CDR3 length is 16 residues. CDR1 is LGHNA and CDR2 is YSLEER in the germline V gene. The CDR3: CASSQAPSGDTDTQYF. CDR3 nucleotide sequence: TGCGCCAGCAGCCAAGCGCCTAGCGGGGACACAGATACGCAGTATTTT.

The sample holds a few counts of this clonotype. The chain couples TRBV18 to TRBJ1-2; 12 bases fit TRBD1. Germline CDR1 reads KGHSH; CDR2 reads LQKENI. The CDR3 covers 17 residues. The V gene end was trimmed by 6 bases and the J gene end by 2 bases; junction bases not matched to a gene: 10. CDR3 nucleotides: TGTGCCAGCTCTCGAACCGGGACAGGGGGCTTAAACTATGGCTACACCTTC. Encoded protein: CASSRTGTGGLNYGYTF.

This clonotype was counted a few times. In DNA form, the CDR3 reads TGCGCCAGCAGCCACAGACGGAGTATGAACACTGAAGCTTTCTTT. It is translated as CASSHRRSMNTEAFF. The chain carries TRBV4-1 and TRBJ1-1; D ambiguous. Trimming removed 3 bases from V and 0 bases from J, with 11 bases in between. The CDR3 covers 15 residues. The germline CDR1 and CDR2 sequences are MGHRA and YSYEKL.

In its sample, this clonotype was seen a few times. The chain is built from TRBV15 and TRBJ1-2, with D uncertain. This CDR3 region has 13 residues. V was cut by 0 bases and J by 2 bases, with 4 bases left in between. The germline V gene has CDR1 LNHNV and CDR2 YYDKDF (reference sequence). The CDR3 bases are TGTGCCACCAGCAGAGAGAAGAACTATGGCTACACCTTC. Protein product: CATSREKNYGYTF.

This clonotype appeared a few times. For the CDR3, the DNA is TGCGCCAGCAATCTTGAGTTACTGACTTCGAACACTGAAGCTTTCTTT. Protein: CASNLELLTSNTEAFF. This chain uses TRBV5-1 with TRBJ1-1, with D hard to call. Trimming took 6 bases from V and 1 from J, leaving 19 bases between them. The germline gives CDR1 SGHRS, CDR2 YFSETQ. The CDR3 length is 16 residues.

This chain uses TRBV6-6 with TRBJ2-7; no clear D gene. The CDR3 extends over 12 amino acids. Germline lookup yields CDR1 MNHNY and CDR2 SVGAGI (reference sequence). Trimming took off 6 bases at V and 4 bases at J, with 10 bases between the two ends. The CDR3 DNA reads as TGTGCCAGCAGCGACGTTGCTTACGAGCAGTACGTC. Its protein product is CASSDVAYEQYV.

This chain connects TRBV7-2 to TRBJ2-4; D may correspond to TRBD1 or TRBD2 (5 bases each). Germline V lookup: CDR1 SGHTA, CDR2 FQGNSA. With 5 bases removed from V and 5 bases from J, the gap between germline ends came to 13 bases. The CDR3 has 14 amino acids. Here the CDR3 reads CASSRGGRENIQYF. The CDR3 DNA is TGTGCCAGCAGCCGCGGAGGCAGGGAAAACATTCAGTACTTC.

The CDR3 here is CASSYPQTSGDPYEQYV. In DNA, the CDR3 is TGTGCCAGCAGTTACCCCCAGACTAGCGGGGATCCCTACGAGCAGTACGTC. The chain employs TRBV6-5 and TRBJ2-7, with TRBD2 identical over 11 bases. The germline V gene has CDR1 MNHEY and CDR2 SVGAGI. The V and J ends lost 2 bases and 2 bases, in that order; junction bases with no gene match: 8. The CDR3 totals 17 residues.

This clonotype showed up just a few times. The chain is built from TRBV6-2 or TRBV6-3 and TRBJ2-7; D ambiguous. The CDR3 totals 13 residues. Trimming left V 5 bases short and J 0 bases short, with 8 bases between. Germline loops: CDR1 MNHEY, CDR2 SVGEGT. The DNA for the CDR3 is TGTGCCAGCAGTCACCAGAACTCCTACGAGCAGTACGTC. Amino acid sequence: CASSHQNSYEQYV.

J is TRBJ2-5 and V is TRBV28; D gene ambiguous. Trimming took 6 bases from V and 5 from J, leaving 13 bases between them. Germline CDR1 and CDR2: MDHEN and SYDVKM. The CDR3 is 13 residues long. The CDR3 loop is CASREGLWETQYF. CDR3 nucleotides: TGTGCCAGCAGGGAAGGCCTCTGGGAGACCCAGTACTTC.

The chain recombines TRBV20-1 with TRBJ2-3; D not certain. CDR1 and CDR2 (germline): DFQATT, SNEGSKA (reference sequence). This CDR3 contains 12 residues. Trimming shortened V by 3 bases and J by 4 bases, and 8 bases separated the two germline ends. The CDR3 loop reads CSARDGPDTQYF. The CDR3 nucleotides read TGCAGTGCTAGGGATGGGCCAGATACGCAGTATTTT.

Many counts were recorded for this clonotype. The chain couples TRBV6-2 or TRBV6-3 to TRBJ1-1; D uncertain. The CDR3 contains 13 residues. Germline V gene lookup returns CDR1 MNHEY and CDR2 SVGEGT. V gave up 3 bases and J gave up 5 bases, with 10 bases separating them. The CDR3: CASSYGRTTEAFF. CDR3 DNA sequence: TGTGCCAGCAGTTATGGGCGGACGACTGAAGCTTTCTTT.

The chain has TRBV4-1 and TRBJ2-3; D ambiguous. This CDR3 is built from 16 residues. CDR1 MGHRA and CDR2 YSYEKL come from the germline V gene. V was clipped by 1 base and J by 1 base, with 12 bases between them. Here the CDR3 DNA reads TGCGCCAGCAGCCAAGGTCTTGAGGCGGGCACAGATACGCAGTATTTT. This encodes CASSQGLEAGTDTQYF.

In this sample, this clonotype turned up a few times. The chain carries TRBV7-9 and TRBJ1-1; tentatively, D is TRBD1 (5 bases). The V end lost 6 bases, the J end lost 2 bases, and 10 bases lay between the germline ends. The CDR3 contains 13 residues. Germline assignment: CDR1 SEHNR and CDR2 FQNEAQ (reference sequence). CDR3 sequence (DNA): TGTGCCAGCAGTGAGGGGCCTAACACTGAAGCTTTCTTT. It codes for CASSEGPNTEAFF.

This chain uses TRBV5-1 with TRBJ1-5; 7 positions match TRBD1. Germline values: CDR1 SGHRS, CDR2 YFSETQ. Unmatched junction bases numbered 5, after V lost 3 bases and J lost 2 bases. The CDR3 runs 15 residues. CDR3 in amino acids: CASSSDGQGNQPQHF. The CDR3 DNA follows: TGCGCCAGCAGCTCGGATGGACAGGGCAATCAGCCCCAGCATTTT. The whole variable domain, filled in from reference TRBV5-1 and TRBJ1-5, reads KAGVTQTPRYLIKTRGQQVTLSCSPISGHRSVSWYQQTPGQGLQFLFEYFSETQRNKGNFPGRFSGRQFSNSRSEMNVSTLELGDSALYLCASSSDGQGNQPQHFGDGTRLSIL.

This clonotype was counted only a few times. CDR3 DNA sequence: TGTGCCAGCAGCCAATGGGCAGCGACCTATGGCTACACCTTC. Protein sequence: CASSQWAATYGYTF. The V call is TRBV4-2, the J call TRBJ1-2; no firm D call. Germline lookup yields CDR1 LGHNA and CDR2 YNFKEQ. This CDR3 region has 14 residues. Between the trimmed V and J ends, which lost 2 bases and 4 bases, there was a span of 11 bases.

The table lists this clonotype with a few counts. The gene calls are TRBV12-3 or TRBV12-4 and TRBJ2-4, with 8 bases identical to TRBD2. V was clipped by 5 bases and J by 0 bases; unmatched bases: 6. The length of the CDR3 is 16 residues. CDR3 sequence (DNA): TGTGCCAGCAGTACCGGAGCGGGGGTAGCCAAAAACATTCAGTACTTC. Protein: CASSTGAGVAKNIQYF.

V and J are TRBV12-3 or TRBV12-4 and TRBJ1-1, with D possibly TRBD1 on 6 matching bases. The CDR3 is made up of 12 amino acids. Deletions cut 5 bases from V and 7 bases from J, with 11 bases between. CDR3 bases: TGTGCCAGCAGTCCAGACAGGAATGAAGCTTTCTTT. The encoded protein is CASSPDRNEAFF.

This sequence joins TRBV25-1 and TRBJ2-3; a possible D gene is TRBD1 (6 bases). Germline assignment: CDR1 MGHDK and CDR2 SYGVNS. Trimming pared 5 bases from V and 2 bases from J, leaving 17 bases between. CDR3 length: 16 amino acids. The CDR3: CASSPYRARLTDTQYF. CDR3 coding DNA: TGTGCCAGCAGTCCTTACAGGGCTCGACTCACAGATACGCAGTATTTT.

This clonotype was counted only a few times. The CDR3 reads CASSSPNEKLFF. As DNA, the CDR3 is TGTGCCAGCAGCTCCCCAAATGAAAAACTGTTTTTT. The J gene is TRBJ1-4, the V gene TRBV7-2; unclear D gene. The germline V gene has CDR1 SGHTA and CDR2 FQGNSA. This CDR3 comprises 12 residues. Trimming took 4 bases from V and 5 from J, leaving 5 bases between them.

V gene TRBV5-6 combines with J gene TRBJ2-1; D ambiguous. Germline values: CDR1 SGHDT, CDR2 YYEEEE. The CDR3 runs 11 residues. V was pared by 1 base and J by 10 bases, with 6 bases between. CDR3 in amino acids: CASSLFWEQFF. CDR3 nucleotides: TGTGCCAGCAGCTTGTTTTGGGAGCAGTTCTTC.

This clonotype has just a few counts. This chain joins TRBV2 and TRBJ2-5; D gene ambiguous. The CDR3 totals 12 residues. V was clipped by 2 bases and J by 7 bases, with 8 bases between them. CDR1 SNHLY and CDR2 FYNNEI come from the germline V gene. In DNA form, the CDR3 reads TGTGCCAGCAGTGAATACCGAGGGACCCAGTACTTC. It codes for CASSEYRGTQYF.

This clonotype was counted between two and nine times. The chain carries TRBV11-2 and TRBJ1-4; 7 nucleotides line up with TRBD1. The J segment lost 8 bases and the V segment lost 5 bases, leaving 11 bases of the junction unmatched. This CDR3 contains 15 residues. The germline V gene has CDR1 SGHAT and CDR2 FQNNGV. As DNA, the CDR3 is TGTGCCAGCAGCCCTAATATGGGACAGCCAGAAAAACTGTTTTTT. This encodes CASSPNMGQPEKLFF.

V and J are TRBV20-1 and TRBJ1-5, with D possibly TRBD1 on 6 matching bases. The CDR3 is 12 residues long. Germline V gene lookup returns CDR1 DFQATT and CDR2 SNEGSKA (reference sequence). V was trimmed by 0 bases and J by 9 bases, leaving 9 bases between them. Here the CDR3 reads CSARDRGRPQHF. The CDR3 DNA sequence: TGCAGTGCTAGAGATAGGGGGAGGCCCCAGCATTTT.

The CDR3 coding sequence is TGCAGTGCTCCGGACAGAGGAAACACCATATATTTT. It yields the protein CSAPDRGNTIYF. This chain joins TRBV20-1 and TRBJ1-3, with D tentatively TRBD1 (6 bases). Trimming stripped 5 bases from V and 4 bases from J, with 9 bases between. This CDR3 contains 12 residues. Germline V CDR1 and CDR2: DFQATT, SNEGSKA (reference sequence).

This clonotype was counted between two and nine times. The chain carries TRBV28 and TRBJ2-5; D gene unclear. From germline, CDR1 is MDHEN and CDR2 SYDVKM. The CDR3 contains 14 residues. Trimming shortened V by 5 bases and J by 4 bases, and 14 bases separated the two germline ends. This CDR3 reads CASSSASAGETQYF. The CDR3 nucleotides are TGTGCCAGCAGTAGTGCCAGCGCCGGAGAGACCCAGTACTTC.